These T cell receptor beta chains were read from a single sample in a study of T cells after yellow fever vaccination. Each CDR3 protein gets one entry after TCRdb re-called the 5' RACE reads with MiXCR. The sample gives roughly 150,000 distinct CDR3 sequences, about 7% of which show up once; 2.5% is in the top ten. This specimen consisted of CD4+ T cells sorted from PBMCs, obtained about 5 days after the first yellow fever vaccination. Receptors were obtained from a man aged 18 to 29 who received the YFV17D yellow fever vaccine. The CDR3 runs from the conserved cysteine through the conserved F or W. A D gene is named only where the DNA matches it firmly. Expanded clones are given a class, and other clones once, few, many or no size at all.

J gene | D gene | V gene | clone size | CDR3 DNA | CDR3 protein
TRBJ2-1 | TRBD2 | TRBV5-5 | many | TGTGCCAGCAGCTTTCTTGCGGGGGGGCCGGAGTTCTTC | CASSFLAGGPEFF
TRBJ1-6 | - | TRBV18 | few | TGTGCCAGCTCCCCCCGGGGGGCCAGCGATTCACCCCTCCACTTT | CASSPRGASDSPLHF
TRBJ2-1 | TRBD2 | TRBV18 | - | TGTGCCAGCTCACTTGGCTTGGGACTAGCCAATGAGCAGTTCTTC | CASSLGLGLANEQFF
TRBJ2-6 | TRBD1 | TRBV5-4 | few | TGTGCCAGCAGCACCGGGACAGGTTCCTCTGGGGCCAACGTCCTGACTTTC | CASSTGTGSSGANVLTF
TRBJ1-1 | - | TRBV4-2 | many | TGTGCCAGCAGCCTAGATCAGGGAAGGACTGAAGCTTTCTTT | CASSLDQGRTEAFF
TRBJ2-3 | - | TRBV12-5 | few | TGTGCTAGTGGTTTGGTACTTGGAGTAGCGCCTACCACAGATACGCAGTATTTT | CASGLVLGVAPTTDTQYF
TRBJ2-3 | - | TRBV4-2 | many | TGTGCCAGCAGCCTTACTAGTTCAGATACGCAGTATTTT | CASSLTSSDTQYF
TRBJ2-7 | - | TRBV4-2 | many | TGTGCCAGCAGCCAAGATGGGGGGCGAATCTACGAGCAGTACTTC | CASSQDGGRIYEQYF
TRBJ2-3 | TRBD2 | TRBV10-3 | - | TGTGCCATCAGTGTAAGAGCGGGGGGGCTTGGAGATACGCAGTATTTT | CAISVRAGGLGDTQYF
TRBJ1-5 | - | TRBV7-9 | few | TGTGCCAGCAGCTTAGCGGAGGGGTTGTATCAGCCCCAGCATTTT | CASSLAEGLYQPQHF
TRBJ2-7 | TRBD1 | TRBV6-2/TRBV6-3 | many | TGTGCCAGCAGTGGGACAGCAAACTACGAGCAGTACTTC | CASSGTANYEQYF
TRBJ2-5 | - | TRBV6-2/TRBV6-3 | many | TGTGCCAGCAGTTACTCTAGACAAGAGACCCAGTACTTC | CASSYSRQETQYF
TRBJ2-1 | - | TRBV23-1 | many | TGCGCCAGCAGTCGACAGGCGGAGAATCTCAGCTCCTACAATGAGCAGTTCTTC | CASSRQAENLSSYNEQFF
TRBJ1-1 | - | TRBV7-9 | - | TGTGCCAGCAGCTTAGAAGGCGTCACTGAAGCTTTCTTT | CASSLEGVTEAFF
TRBJ1-4 | - | TRBV24-1 | many | TGTGCCACTCAACAGAGGCGTCAGGAAAAACTGTTTTTT | CATQQRRQEKLFF
TRBJ1-4 | - | TRBV18 | many | TGTGCCAGCTCCGGGGATAGGGCCGCCGGCGGCGAAAAACTGTTTTTT | CASSGDRAAGGEKLFF
TRBJ1-6 | - | TRBV6-5 | few | TGTGCCAGCAGTTACGGGGGTTCACCCCTCCACTTT | CASSYGGSPLHF
TRBJ2-6 | - | TRBV24-1 | many | TGTGCCACCAGTGGGGCTGGGGCCAACGTCCTGACTTTC | CATSGAGANVLTF
TRBJ2-5 | - | TRBV7-9 | few | TGTGCCAGCAGCTTAGTAGCAGGACGGTACCAAGAGACCCAGTACTTC | CASSLVAGRYQETQYF
TRBJ2-3 | - | TRBV9 | many | TGTGCCAGCAGCCTACGACAGAGCACAGATACGCAGTATTTT | CASSLRQSTDTQYF
TRBJ1-1 | - | TRBV3-1 | many | TGTGCCAGCAGCGACGACGCGTCGACAGCTACATTT | CASSDDASTATF
TRBJ2-5 | - | TRBV20-1 | few | TGCAGTGCTAGAGATCTGGCGGGGCCGGCGCAAGAGACCCAGTACTTC | CSARDLAGPAQETQYF
TRBJ1-2 | - | TRBV5-5 | many | TGTGCCAGCAGCCTGGAGGGGGGCTATGGCTACACCTTC | CASSLEGGYGYTF